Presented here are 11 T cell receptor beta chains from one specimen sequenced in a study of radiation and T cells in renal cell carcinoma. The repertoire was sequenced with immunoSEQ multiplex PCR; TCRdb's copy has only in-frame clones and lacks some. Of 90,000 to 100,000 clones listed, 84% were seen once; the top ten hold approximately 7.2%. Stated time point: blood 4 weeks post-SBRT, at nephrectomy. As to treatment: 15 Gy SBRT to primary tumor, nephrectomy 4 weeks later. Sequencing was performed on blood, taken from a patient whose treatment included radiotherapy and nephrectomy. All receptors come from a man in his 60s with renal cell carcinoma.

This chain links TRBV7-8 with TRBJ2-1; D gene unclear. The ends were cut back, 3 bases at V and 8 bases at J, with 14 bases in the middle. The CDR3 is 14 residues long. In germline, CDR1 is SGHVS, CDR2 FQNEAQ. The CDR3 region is CASSFRQLGDEQFF. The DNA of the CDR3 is TGTGCCAGCAGCTTCCGTCAGCTTGGCGATGAGCAGTTCTTC.

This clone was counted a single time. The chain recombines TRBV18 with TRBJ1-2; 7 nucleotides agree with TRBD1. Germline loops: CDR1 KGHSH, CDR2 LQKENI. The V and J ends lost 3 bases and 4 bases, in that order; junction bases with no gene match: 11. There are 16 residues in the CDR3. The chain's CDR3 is CASSPAPRGGFYGYTF. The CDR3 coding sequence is TGTGCCAGCTCACCCGCGCCCAGGGGGGGGTTCTATGGCTACACCTTC.

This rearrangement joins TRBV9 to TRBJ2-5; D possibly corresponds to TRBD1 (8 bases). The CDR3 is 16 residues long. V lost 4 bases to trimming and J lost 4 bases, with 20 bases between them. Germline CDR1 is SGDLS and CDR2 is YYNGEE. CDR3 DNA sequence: TGTGCCAGCAGCCCCCGACAGGGGTGGGGGGGAGAGACCCAGTACTTC. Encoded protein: CASSPRQGWGGETQYF.

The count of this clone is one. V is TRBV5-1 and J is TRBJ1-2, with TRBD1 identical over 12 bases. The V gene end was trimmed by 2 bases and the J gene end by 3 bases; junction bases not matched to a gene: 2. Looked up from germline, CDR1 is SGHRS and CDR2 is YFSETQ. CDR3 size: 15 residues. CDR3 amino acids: CASSFGTGGYYGYTF. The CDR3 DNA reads TGCGCCAGCAGCTTCGGGACAGGGGGCTACTATGGCTACACCTTC.

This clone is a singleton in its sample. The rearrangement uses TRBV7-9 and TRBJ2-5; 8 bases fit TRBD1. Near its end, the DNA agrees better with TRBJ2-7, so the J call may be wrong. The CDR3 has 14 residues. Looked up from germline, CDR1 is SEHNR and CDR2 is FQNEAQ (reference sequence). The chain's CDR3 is CASSTRQGSYEQYF. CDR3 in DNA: TGTGCCAGCAGCACGAGACAGGGGTCCTACGAGCAGTACTTC.

The CDR3, as DNA: TGTGCCAGCAGCTTGTCACGTTTCTCTGGAAACACCATATATTTT. Translation gives CASSLSRFSGNTIYF. The chain couples TRBV13 to TRBJ1-3; D gene ambiguous. The CDR3 consists of 15 residues. V shed 3 bases and J shed 0 bases, with 9 bases lying between them. Per the germline V gene, CDR1 is PRHDT and CDR2 is FYEKMQ (reference sequence).

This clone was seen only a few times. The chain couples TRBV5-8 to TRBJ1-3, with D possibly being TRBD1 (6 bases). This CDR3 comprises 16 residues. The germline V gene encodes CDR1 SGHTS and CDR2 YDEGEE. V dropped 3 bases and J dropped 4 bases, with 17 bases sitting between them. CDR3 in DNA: TGTGCCAGCAGCTCCAGACTCTCAGGGGTCGGAAACACCATATATTTT. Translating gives CASSSRLSGVGNTIYF.

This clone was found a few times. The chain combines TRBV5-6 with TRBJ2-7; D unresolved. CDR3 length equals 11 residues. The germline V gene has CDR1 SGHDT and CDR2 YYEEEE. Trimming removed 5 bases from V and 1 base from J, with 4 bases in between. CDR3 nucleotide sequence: TGTGCCAGCAGTTATTCCTACGAGCAGTACTTC. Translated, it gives CASSYSYEQYF. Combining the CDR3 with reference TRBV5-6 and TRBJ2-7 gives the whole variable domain DAGVTQSPTHLIKTRGQQVTLRCSPKSGHDTVSWYQQALGQGPQFIFQYYEEEERQRGNFPDRFSGHQFPNYSSELNVNALLLGDSALYLCASSYSYEQYFGPGTRLTVT.

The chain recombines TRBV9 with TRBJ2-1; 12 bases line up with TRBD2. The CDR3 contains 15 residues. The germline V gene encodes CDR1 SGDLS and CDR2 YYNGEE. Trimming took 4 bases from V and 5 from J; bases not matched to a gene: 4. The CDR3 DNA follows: TGTGCCAGCAGCACCTGGACTAGCGGGAACAATGAGCAGTTCTTC. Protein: CASSTWTSGNNEQFF.

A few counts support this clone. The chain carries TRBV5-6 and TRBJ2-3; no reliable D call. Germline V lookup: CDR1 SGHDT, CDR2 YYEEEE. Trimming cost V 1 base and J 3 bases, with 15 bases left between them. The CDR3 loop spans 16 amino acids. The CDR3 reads CASSLRRLIRTDTQYF. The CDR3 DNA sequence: TGTGCCAGCAGCTTGCGCCGGTTGATTCGGACAGATACGCAGTATTTT.

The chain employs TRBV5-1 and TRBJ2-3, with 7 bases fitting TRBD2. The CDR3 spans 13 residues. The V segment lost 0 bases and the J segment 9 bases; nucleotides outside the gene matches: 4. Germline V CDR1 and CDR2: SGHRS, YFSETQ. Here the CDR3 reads CASSLATAGTQYF. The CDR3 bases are TGCGCCAGCAGCTTGGCTACAGCGGGAACGCAGTATTTT.